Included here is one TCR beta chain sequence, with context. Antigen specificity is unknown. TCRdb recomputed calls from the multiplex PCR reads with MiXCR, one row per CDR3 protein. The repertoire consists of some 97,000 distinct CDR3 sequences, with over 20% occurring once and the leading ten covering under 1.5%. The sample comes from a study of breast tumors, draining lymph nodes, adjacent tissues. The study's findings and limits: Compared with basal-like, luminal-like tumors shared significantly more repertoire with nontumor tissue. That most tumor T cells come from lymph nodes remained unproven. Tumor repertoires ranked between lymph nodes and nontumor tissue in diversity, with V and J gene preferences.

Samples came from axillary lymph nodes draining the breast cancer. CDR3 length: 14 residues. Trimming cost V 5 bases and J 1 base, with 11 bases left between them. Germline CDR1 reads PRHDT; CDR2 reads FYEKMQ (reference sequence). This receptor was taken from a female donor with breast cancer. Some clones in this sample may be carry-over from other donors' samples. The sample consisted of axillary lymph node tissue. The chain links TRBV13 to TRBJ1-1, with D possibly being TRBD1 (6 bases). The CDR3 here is CASSGGRRNTEAFF. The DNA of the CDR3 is TGTGCCAGCAGCGGGGGGCGACGGAACACTGAAGCTTTCTTT.